These 32 T cell receptor beta chains were all obtained from the same sample, sequenced in a study. Each CDR3 protein is one row after TCRdb ran MiXCR on the 5' RACE reads. This sample yields over a thousand distinct CDR3 sequences, of which 7.2% are seen a single time; 10% to 15% belongs to the top ten. The sequencing sample was made of central memory T cells from blood PBMCs. The subset was: central memory CD4+ T cells. These TCRs come from a male donor with HIV.

This chain joins TRBV15 and TRBJ2-7, with 9 bases matching TRBD1. Germline trimming cut 1 base from V and 5 bases from J; bases unmatched to any gene: 6. CDR1 and CDR2 from the germline V gene are LNHNV and YYDKDF (reference sequence). This CDR3 spans 15 amino acids. The CDR3 loop reads CATSRGDRGADEQYF. CDR3 nucleotides: TGTGCCACCAGCAGAGGAGACAGGGGGGCAGACGAGCAGTACTTC.

This clonotype rates as large. The chain is built from TRBV6-5 and TRBJ2-1; the match to TRBD2 covers 7 bases. With V trimmed by 3 bases and J by 9 bases, 14 bases remained unmatched. The CDR3 runs 16 residues. Germline V gene lookup returns CDR1 MNHEY and CDR2 SVGAGI. As DNA, the CDR3 is TGTGCCAGCAGTTATTCAATGGGCGGGGGACGGGGTGAGCAGTTCTTC. Its protein is CASSYSMGGGRGEQFF.

This clonotype has more than one count but fewer than ten. V gene TRBV6-1 combines with J gene TRBJ2-7, with 7 bases identical to TRBD2. The CDR3 extends over 15 amino acids. Germline V gene lookup returns CDR1 MNHNS and CDR2 SASEGT. J lost 2 bases, V lost 5 bases, and 9 bases had no gene match. CDR3 residues: CASSKGGSAPYEQYF. The CDR3 nucleotides read TGTGCCAGCAGTAAAGGCGGGAGTGCCCCCTACGAGCAGTACTTC.

In regard to this clonotype: This could be a read error, since a much larger clone is one nucleotide away. The rearrangement joins TRBV7-7 to TRBJ2-1; D unclear. From germline, CDR1 is SSHAT and CDR2 FNYEAQ (reference sequence). Trimming took 3 bases from V and 0 from J, leaving 9 bases between them. This CDR3 spans 15 amino acids. In nucleotides, the CDR3 is TGTGCCAGCAGCTTGGACGCCAACTCCTACAATGAGCAGTTCTTC. Translated, it gives CASSLDANSYNEQFF. Full variable domain (outside the CDR3, taken from reference TRBV7-7 and TRBJ2-1): GAGVSQSPRYKVTKRGQDVTLRCDPISSHATLYWYQQALGQGPEFLTYFNYEAQPDKSGLPSDRFSAERPEGSISTLTIQRTEQRDSAMYRCASSLDANSYNEQFFGPGTRLTVL.

This clonotype is medium-sized. DNA for the CDR3: TGTGCCAGCATAGCACAAAACTATGGCTACACCTTC. Translated, it gives CASIAQNYGYTF. The chain uses TRBV6-1 and TRBJ1-2; D call uncertain. V gave up 7 bases and J gave up 2 bases, with 8 bases separating them. The length of the CDR3 is 12 residues. The V gene's germline CDR1 is MNHNS and CDR2 SASEGT.

The V and J genes are TRBV20-1 and TRBJ2-3; TRBD2 matches 8 bases. The ends lost 8 bases at V and 1 base at J; junction bases unmatched: 14. The CDR3 sequence is 16 residues long. The germline gives CDR1 DFQATT, CDR2 SNEGSKA (reference sequence). The CDR3 nucleotides are TGCAGTACTGGCGATAGCGGGACCAGCCGCACAGATACGCAGTATTTT. Its protein is CSTGDSGTSRTDTQYF.

This clonotype is judged large. V usage is TRBV29-1 and J usage is TRBJ2-3; weak D call: TRBD1 (6 bases). V lost 6 bases, J lost 4 bases, and 11 bases lay in between. The CDR3 totals 12 residues. Germline V gene data show CDR1 as SQVTM and CDR2 as ANQGSEA. CDR3 bases: TGCAGCGTCTGGACAGACTCAGATACGCAGTATTTT. It is translated as CSVWTDSDTQYF.

This clonotype was found once. The chain links TRBV4-3 to TRBJ1-5, with 7 bases lining up with TRBD1. Germline loops: CDR1 LGHNA, CDR2 YSLEER. Trimming removed 5 bases from V and 5 bases from J; junction bases left unmatched: 6. The CDR3 runs 14 residues. The CDR3 DNA reads TGCGCCAGCAGCTCCACAGGGGACGATCAGCCCCAGCATTTT. This sequence encodes CASSSTGDDQPQHF.

This clonotype was detected a few times. The chain couples TRBV6-5 to TRBJ1-1, with D perhaps TRBD1 (6 bases). Between the trimmed V and J ends, which lost 4 bases and 7 bases, there was a span of 16 bases. This CDR3 is 14 amino acids long. CDR1 MNHEY and CDR2 SVGAGI come from the germline V gene. Here the CDR3 DNA reads TGTGCCAGCAGTTCCCGACTCGGACAGCTTGAAGCTTTCTTT. Translated, it gives CASSSRLGQLEAFF.

The CDR3 reads CATSSRAGTGAEKLFF. In DNA, the CDR3 is TGTGCCACCAGCAGTCGAGCCGGGACAGGGGCTGAAAAACTGTTTTTT. This chain links TRBV15 with TRBJ1-4, with 10 bases fitting TRBD1. The CDR3 runs to 16 residues. Germline values: CDR1 LNHNV, CDR2 YYDKDF (reference sequence). V gave up 3 bases and J gave up 7 bases; unmatched junction bases: 8.

In this sample, this clonotype turned up a few times. In DNA, the CDR3 is TGTGCCAGCAAGGCGGTTACCTCTGGAAACACCATATATTTT. Its protein is CASKAVTSGNTIYF. The chain recombines TRBV7-6 with TRBJ1-3; D is unresolved. Between the trimmed V and J ends, which lost 7 bases and 0 bases, there was a span of 10 bases. This CDR3 region has 14 residues. The germline gives CDR1 SGHVS, CDR2 FNYEAQ.

With regard to this clonotype: A read error may explain this, as a much larger clone is one base away. This chain links TRBV11-2 with TRBJ2-3; D is unresolved. CDR1 and CDR2 (germline): SGHAT, FQNNGV. CDR3 length: 14 amino acids. In DNA form, the CDR3 reads TGTGCCAACAGCCTGATGGGCGGTAGGGATACGCAGTATTTT. Residues: CANSLMGGRDTQYF.

The table lists this clonotype with a few counts. The chain carries TRBV20-1 and TRBJ2-3, with 7 bases that match TRBD1. V trimming: 0 bases; J trimming: 2 bases; junction bases outside the gene matches: 8. The germline V gene has CDR1 DFQATT and CDR2 SNEGSKA (reference sequence). There are 16 residues in the CDR3. This chain's CDR3 is CSARDPPGQPTDTQYF. The DNA for the CDR3 is TGCAGTGCTAGAGACCCCCCGGGACAGCCCACAGATACGCAGTATTTT.

A word on this clonotype: An end of the junction differs from the germline gene, which may be a read error. J is TRBJ1-6 and V is TRBV27; TRBD1 aligns across 8 bases. This CDR3 contains 16 residues. Germline V gene lookup returns CDR1 MNHEY and CDR2 SMNVEV (reference sequence). The CDR3 DNA is TGCACCAGCAGTTTAGAGCTCAGGGGGCCTGATTCACCCCTCCACTTT. This translates into CTSSLELRGPDSPLHF.

By sample share, this clonotype is medium-sized. V usage is TRBV6-2 or TRBV6-3 and J usage is TRBJ2-1; D might be TRBD1 (5 bases). Germline values: CDR1 MNHEY, CDR2 SVGEGT. V shed 4 bases and J shed 6 bases, with 16 bases lying between them. This CDR3 comprises 15 residues. CDR3 DNA: TGTGCCAGCAGTTCGATGAGGACAACCCCCAATGAGCAGTTCTTC. It specifies CASSSMRTTPNEQFF.

By sample fraction, this clonotype is medium-sized. The rearrangement uses TRBV6-1 and TRBJ1-5, with a tentative D call TRBD1 (6 bases). V was trimmed by 9 bases and J by 2 bases, leaving 14 bases between them. Germline V gene data show CDR1 as MNHNS and CDR2 as SASEGT. The CDR3 extends over 14 amino acids. This chain's CDR3 is CASRGGGGNQPQHF. The CDR3 bases are TGTGCCAGTCGGGGGGGGGGCGGCAATCAGCCCCAGCATTTT.

This clonotype has a handful of counts. The CDR3 loop reads CASSLSRGGYGYTF. CDR3 coding DNA: TGTGCCAGCAGCTTATCACGAGGGGGCTATGGCTACACCTTC. The J gene is TRBJ1-2, the V gene TRBV7-6; possible D gene TRBD1, 6 bases. Germline-derived CDR1 and CDR2 are SGHVS and FNYEAQ. The CDR3 contains 14 residues. The V and J ends lost 2 bases and 4 bases respectively, with 11 bases between them.

This chain joins TRBV28 and TRBJ1-2; D gene uncertain. The V gene lost 10 bases and the J gene lost 1 base, with 7 bases spanning the gap. The CDR3 is made up of 11 amino acids. Germline lookup yields CDR1 MDHEN and CDR2 SYDVKM. The CDR3 reads CAIELNYGYTF. The CDR3, as DNA: TGTGCCATCGAACTTAACTATGGCTACACCTTC.

This clonotype rates as medium-sized. J is TRBJ1-3 and V is TRBV6-1, with D uncertain. The CDR3 is 14 amino acids. Trimming pared 0 bases from V and 0 bases from J, leaving 3 bases between. The germline V gene encodes CDR1 MNHNS and CDR2 SASEGT. CDR3 in DNA: TGTGCCAGCAGTGAAGCGAGCTCTGGAAACACCATATATTTT. This translates into CASSEASSGNTIYF.

In its sample, this clonotype ranks as large. V is TRBV5-5 and J is TRBJ2-5; tentative D call: TRBD1 (5 bases). Per the germline V gene, CDR1 is SGHKS and CDR2 is YYEKEE (reference sequence). The CDR3 extends over 16 amino acids. The V end lost 0 bases, the J end lost 2 bases, and 14 bases lay between the germline ends. This CDR3 reads CASSLVLTAVQETQYF. CDR3 coding DNA: TGTGCCAGCAGCTTGGTCCTGACAGCAGTACAAGAGACCCAGTACTTC. Looking up the rest from reference TRBV5-5 and TRBJ2-5 gives the full variable domain: DAGVTQSPTHLIKTRGQQVTLRCSPISGHKSVSWYQQVLGQGPQFIFQYYEKEERGRGNFPDRFSARQFPNYSSELNVNALLLGDSALYLCASSLVLTAVQETQYFGPGTRLLVL.

This clonotype is classed as medium-sized. The V call is TRBV6-2 or TRBV6-3, the J call TRBJ2-3; 12 nucleotides align to TRBD2. Looked up from germline, CDR1 is MNHEY and CDR2 is SVGEGT. The CDR3 is made up of 18 amino acids. The V gene end was trimmed by 4 bases and the J gene end by 2 bases; junction bases not matched to a gene: 10. CDR3 residues: CASSSLAGGPYLTDTQYF. The DNA for the CDR3 is TGTGCCAGCAGTTCTCTAGCGGGAGGGCCGTACCTCACAGATACGCAGTATTTT.

This sequence joins TRBV28 and TRBJ1-2, with 9 bases matching TRBD1. V lost 4 bases and J lost 6; bases outside the gene matches: 3. The V gene's germline CDR1 is MDHEN and CDR2 SYDVKM. The CDR3 contains 13 residues. CDR3 bases: TGTGCCAGCAGTTCGGGGACAGGGCATGGCTACACCTTC. Translation gives CASSSGTGHGYTF.

By share of the sample, this clonotype is large. This chain links TRBV6-1 with TRBJ1-1; D is ambiguous. The V and J ends lost 7 bases and 2 bases respectively, with 11 bases between them. The germline V gene encodes CDR1 MNHNS and CDR2 SASEGT. The CDR3 extends over 13 amino acids. The DNA for the CDR3 is TGTGCCAGCACCACGACACCTAACACTGAAGCTTTCTTT. Protein product: CASTTTPNTEAFF.

The chain couples TRBV11-1 to TRBJ2-2; D call uncertain. The CDR3 covers 14 residues. Trimming left V 5 bases short and J 2 bases short, with 9 bases between. In germline, CDR1 is SGHAT, CDR2 FQDESV (reference sequence). CDR3 loop: CASSHTVNTGELFF. The CDR3 region has the DNA TGTGCCAGCAGCCATACAGTAAACACCGGGGAGCTGTTTTTT. Full variable domain (remainder filled in from reference TRBV11-1 and TRBJ2-2): EAEVAQSPRYKITEKSQAVAFWCDPISGHATLYWYRQILGQGPELLVQFQDESVVDDSQLPKDRFSAERLKGVDSTLKIQPAELGDSAMYLCASSHTVNTGELFFGEGSRLTVL.

This clonotype is categorized as large. This chain uses TRBV11-3 with TRBJ1-5; D gene unclear. The germline V and J ends were trimmed by 6 bases and 9 bases, with 9 bases remaining between them. The V gene's germline CDR1 is SGHNT and CDR2 YENEEA. The length of the CDR3 is 11 residues. CDR3 coding DNA: TGTGCCAGCAGAATAGAAAGGCCCCAGCATTTT. This codes for CASRIERPQHF.

Judged by abundance, this clonotype is medium-sized. The chain has TRBV6-1 and TRBJ2-1; 9 bases align to TRBD1. CDR1 and CDR2 from the germline V gene are MNHNS and SASEGT. The J segment lost 7 bases and the V segment lost 0 bases, leaving 4 bases of the junction unmatched. The CDR3 extends over 15 amino acids. The CDR3: CASSEAGTGKNEQFF. As DNA, the CDR3 is TGTGCCAGCAGTGAAGCAGGGACAGGGAAGAATGAGCAGTTCTTC.

The table lists this clonotype with a few counts. The chain uses TRBV29-1 and TRBJ1-5; D remains ambiguous. Trimming removed 6 bases from V and 4 bases from J, with 13 bases in between. Germline V CDR1 and CDR2: SQVTM, ANQGSEA. The CDR3 runs 13 residues. The CDR3 here is CSVISDGNQPQHF. Here the CDR3 DNA reads TGCAGCGTGATTTCGGACGGGAATCAGCCCCAGCATTTT.

This clonotype was recorded a few times. This sequence joins TRBV4-3 and TRBJ2-7, with 7 bases lining up with TRBD2. Trimming removed 1 base from V and 6 bases from J; junction bases left unmatched: 9. Germline V lookup: CDR1 LGHNA, CDR2 YSLEER. This CDR3 region has 15 residues. CDR3 coding DNA: TGCGCCAGCAGCCAAGGCATGGGGAGGGGAGGCGAGCAGTACTTC. Residues: CASSQGMGRGGEQYF.

The chain couples TRBV30 to TRBJ2-1; D might be TRBD2 (6 bases). The CDR3 length is 14 residues. V lost 0 bases and J 7 bases, leaving 13 bases between the germline ends. Germline V gives CDR1 GTSNPN, CDR2 SVGIG (reference sequence). The chain's CDR3 is CAWSVQTSGNEQFF. CDR3 DNA sequence: TGTGCCTGGAGTGTACAGACTAGTGGGAATGAGCAGTTCTTC.

This clonotype is categorized as medium-sized (0.01 to 0.1%). This chain connects TRBV24-1 to TRBJ2-4; either TRBD1 or TRBD2 may supply D (5 bases each). CDR1 KGHDR and CDR2 SFDVKD come from the germline V gene. This CDR3 is 16 amino acids long. V lost 4 bases and J 1 base, leaving 13 bases between the germline ends. CDR3 coding DNA: TGTGCCACCAGTGACGACAGAGGGGAGGCCAAAAACATTCAGTACTTC. The encoded protein is CATSDDRGEAKNIQYF.

The chain is built from TRBV30 and TRBJ1-2; D is perhaps TRBD1 (5 bases). The CDR3 sequence is 12 residues long. Looked up from germline, CDR1 is GTSNPN and CDR2 is SVGIG (reference sequence). Trimming left V 4 bases short and J 4 bases short, with 10 bases between. The chain's CDR3 is CAWKTGTYGYTF. In DNA, the CDR3 is TGTGCCTGGAAAACGGGGACCTATGGCTACACCTTC.

This clonotype has just a few counts. This sequence joins TRBV10-3 and TRBJ2-3, with TRBD2 matching 9 bases. Trimming removed 4 bases from V and 0 bases from J; junction bases left unmatched: 5. The CDR3 length is 16 residues. Germline values: CDR1 ENHRY, CDR2 SYGVKD. The DNA of the CDR3 is TGTGCCATCAGTGGTCCTAGCGGGGCTAGCACAGATACGCAGTATTTT. As protein: CAISGPSGASTDTQYF.